Sequencing of this T cell receptor beta chain was carried out in a study of T cell clonality in common variable immunodeficiency. This clone was detected many times. Its specificity is unknown. With the read ending 3 residues before the CDR3 end, the germline J gene is used to fill in that end. Broader study findings: In common variable immunodeficiency, TCR beta chains reportedly carried fewer deletions and N-nucleotide insertions.

Clones were read by immunoSEQ multiplex PCR, and TCRdb kept only the in-frame ones, dropping some. Observed in the sample are roughly 40,000 clones, none of them singletons. This CDR3 is built from 18 residues. Germline-derived CDR1 and CDR2 are SNHLY and FYNNEI. V was cut by 3 bases and J by 4 bases, with 23 bases left in between. V usage is TRBV2 and J usage is TRBJ2-3, with a possible D match to TRBD2 (6 bases). This receptor was taken from a human donor with common variable immunodeficiency. Sequencing was done on a sample of peripheral blood mononuclear cells. The DNA read from the CDR3 is TGTGCCAGCAGTGAGGGGTGGTTTGCGGGGAGCGGCCCAGATACG. Its translation is CASSEGWFAGSGPDT. The entire CDR3 protein is CASSEGWFAGSGPDTQYF.